This T cell receptor beta chain was sequenced during a study of beta chain features in type 1 diabetes. Study in general: Over all samples combined, some 99,000,000 sorted cells were examined. Study findings and constraints: Across all four CD4+ subsets, people with type 1 diabetes showed modestly shorter TCRB CDR3s. Researchers reported that naive, central memory and Treg TCRB repertoires appeared more similar in patients than in healthy donors.

Using CD45RO/CCR7/CD25/CD127/CD95/CD27, CD4+ naive, central memory, regulatory and stem cell-like memory cells were sorted. With regard to this clone: Its antigen is not identified.

Germline V gene sequence: CDR1 SGHAT, CDR2 FQNNGV. The CDR3 runs to 13 residues. V was shortened by 3 bases and J by 3 bases, with 8 bases between the two germline ends. Reverse transcription of all isolated RNA meant that expressed TCRB transcripts were sequenced. TCRdb's copy holds only in-frame clones and misses some; the assay was immunoSEQ multiplex PCR. The data show approximately 600,000 clones, with roughly 12% seen just once and roughly 0.11% held by the top ten. This TCR was sampled from a man aged 25 to 40 with type 1 diabetes. J is TRBJ2-5 and V is TRBV11-2, with D perhaps matching TRBD1 (5 bases). Material: naive CD4+ T cells from blood. The CDR3, as DNA: TGTGCCAGCAGCTTCGTCAGGGAAGAGACCCAGTACTTC. It is translated as CASSFVREETQYF.